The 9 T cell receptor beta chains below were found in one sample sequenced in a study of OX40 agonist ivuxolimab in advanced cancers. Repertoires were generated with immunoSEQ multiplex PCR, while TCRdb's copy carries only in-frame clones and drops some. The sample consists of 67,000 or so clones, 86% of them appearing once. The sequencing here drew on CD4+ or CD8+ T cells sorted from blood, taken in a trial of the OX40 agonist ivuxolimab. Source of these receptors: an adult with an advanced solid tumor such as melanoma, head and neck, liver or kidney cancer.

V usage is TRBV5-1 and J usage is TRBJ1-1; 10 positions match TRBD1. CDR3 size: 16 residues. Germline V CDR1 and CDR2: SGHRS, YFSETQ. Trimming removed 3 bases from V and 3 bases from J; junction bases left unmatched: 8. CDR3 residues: CASSWSMTGGHTEAFF. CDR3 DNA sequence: TGCGCCAGCAGCTGGTCAATGACAGGGGGCCACACTGAAGCTTTCTTT.

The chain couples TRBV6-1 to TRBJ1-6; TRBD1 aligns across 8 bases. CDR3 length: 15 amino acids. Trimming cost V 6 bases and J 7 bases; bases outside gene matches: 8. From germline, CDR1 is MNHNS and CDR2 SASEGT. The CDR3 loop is CASREDRVVNSPLHF. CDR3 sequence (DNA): TGTGCCAGCAGAGAGGACAGGGTGGTAAATTCACCCCTCCACTTT.

The CDR3 DNA reads as TGTGCCAGCAGCCCCCTAACCTACAATGAGCAGTTCTTC. Amino acid sequence: CASSPLTYNEQFF. J is TRBJ2-1 and V is TRBV7-9; D not resolved. CDR3 size: 13 residues. Germline values: CDR1 SEHNR, CDR2 FQNEAQ (reference sequence). V was cut by 5 bases and J by 2 bases, with 7 bases left in between. The whole variable domain, remainder taken from reference TRBV7-9 and TRBJ2-1, is DTGVSQNPRHKITKRGQNVTFRCDPISEHNRLYWYRQTLGQGPEFLTYFQNEAQLEKSRLLSDRFSAERPKGSFSTLEIQRTEQGDSAMYLCASSPLTYNEQFFGPGTRLTVL.

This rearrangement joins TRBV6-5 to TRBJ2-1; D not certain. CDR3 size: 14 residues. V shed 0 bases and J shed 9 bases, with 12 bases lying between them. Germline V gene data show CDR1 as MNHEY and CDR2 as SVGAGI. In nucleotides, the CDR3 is TGTGCCAGCAGTTACTCTGGCTCCCCGCTTGAGCAGTTCTTC. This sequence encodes CASSYSGSPLEQFF.

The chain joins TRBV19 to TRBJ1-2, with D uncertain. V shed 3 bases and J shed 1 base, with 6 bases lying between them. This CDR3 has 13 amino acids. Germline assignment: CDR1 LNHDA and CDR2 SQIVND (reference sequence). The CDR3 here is CASSIPSNYGYTF. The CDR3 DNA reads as TGTGCCAGTAGTATCCCCAGTAACTATGGCTACACCTTC.

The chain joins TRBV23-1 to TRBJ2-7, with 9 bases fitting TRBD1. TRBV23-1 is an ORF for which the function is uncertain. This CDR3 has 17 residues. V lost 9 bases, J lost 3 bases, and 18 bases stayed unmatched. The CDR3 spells CARTPWDRDEPGYEQYF. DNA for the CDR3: TGCGCCAGAACCCCGTGGGACAGGGATGAACCAGGCTACGAGCAGTACTTC.

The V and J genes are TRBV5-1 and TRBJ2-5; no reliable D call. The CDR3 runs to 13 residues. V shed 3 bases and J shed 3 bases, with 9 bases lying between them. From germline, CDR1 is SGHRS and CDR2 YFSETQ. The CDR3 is CASSSTREETQYF. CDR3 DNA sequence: TGCGCCAGCAGCTCGACACGAGAAGAGACCCAGTACTTC. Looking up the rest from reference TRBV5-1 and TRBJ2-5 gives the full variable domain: KAGVTQTPRYLIKTRGQQVTLSCSPISGHRSVSWYQQTPGQGLQFLFEYFSETQRNKGNFPGRFSGRQFSNSRSEMNVSTLELGDSALYLCASSSTREETQYFGPGTRLLVL.

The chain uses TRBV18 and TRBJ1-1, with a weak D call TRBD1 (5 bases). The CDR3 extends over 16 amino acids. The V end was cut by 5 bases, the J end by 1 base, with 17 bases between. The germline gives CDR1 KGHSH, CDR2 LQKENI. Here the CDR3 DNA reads TGTGCCAGCTCAGTCGGGGGAATGTTAGGGAACACTGAAGCTTTCTTT. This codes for CASSVGGMLGNTEAFF. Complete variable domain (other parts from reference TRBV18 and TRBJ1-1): NAGVMQNPRHLVRRRGQEARLRCSPMKGHSHVYWYRQLPEEGLKFMVYLQKENIIDESGMPKERFSAEFPKEGPSILRIQQVVRGDSAAYFCASSVGGMLGNTEAFFGQGTRLTVV.

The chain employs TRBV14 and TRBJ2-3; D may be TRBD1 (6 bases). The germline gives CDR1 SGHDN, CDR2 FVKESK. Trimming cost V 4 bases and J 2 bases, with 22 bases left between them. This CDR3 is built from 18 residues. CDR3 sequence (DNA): TGTGCCAGCAGCCGCCCTTTGGGGCAGGGGACACCCACAGATACGCAGTATTTT. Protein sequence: CASSRPLGQGTPTDTQYF.